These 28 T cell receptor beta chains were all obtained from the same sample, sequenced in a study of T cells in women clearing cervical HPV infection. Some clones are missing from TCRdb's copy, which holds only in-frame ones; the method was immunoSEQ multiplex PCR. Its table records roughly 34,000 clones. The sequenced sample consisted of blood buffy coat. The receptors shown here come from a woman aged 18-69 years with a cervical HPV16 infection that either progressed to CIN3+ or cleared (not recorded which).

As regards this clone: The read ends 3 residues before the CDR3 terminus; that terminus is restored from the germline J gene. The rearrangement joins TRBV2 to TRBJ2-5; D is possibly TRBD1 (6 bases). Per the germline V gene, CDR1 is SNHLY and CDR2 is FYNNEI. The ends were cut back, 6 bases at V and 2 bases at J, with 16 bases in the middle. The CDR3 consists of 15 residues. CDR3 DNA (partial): TGTGCCAGCAGACCTGGGTTGGGGGCTCAAGAGACC. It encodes CASRPGLGAQET. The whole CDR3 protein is CASRPGLGAQETQYF. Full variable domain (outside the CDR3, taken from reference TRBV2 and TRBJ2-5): EPEVTQTPSHQVTQMGQEVILRCVPISNHLYFYWYRQILGQKVEFLVSFYNNEISEKSEIFDDQFSVERPDGSNFTLKIRSTKLEDSAMYFCASRPGLGAQETQYFGPGTRLLVL.

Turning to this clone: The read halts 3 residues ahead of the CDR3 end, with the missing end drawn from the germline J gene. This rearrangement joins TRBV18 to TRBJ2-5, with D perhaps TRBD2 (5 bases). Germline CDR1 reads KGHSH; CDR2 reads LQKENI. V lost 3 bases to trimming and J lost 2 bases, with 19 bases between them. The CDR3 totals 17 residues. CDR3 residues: CASSPPARGRGQETQYF. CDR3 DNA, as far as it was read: TGTGCCAGCTCACCGCCGGCTCGGGGTAGAGGTCAAGAGACC.

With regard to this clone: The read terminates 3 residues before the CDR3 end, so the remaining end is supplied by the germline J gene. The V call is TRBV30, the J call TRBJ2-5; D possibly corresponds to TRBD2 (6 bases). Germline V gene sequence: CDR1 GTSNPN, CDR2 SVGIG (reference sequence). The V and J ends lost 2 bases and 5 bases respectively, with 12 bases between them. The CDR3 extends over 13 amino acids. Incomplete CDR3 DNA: TGTGCCTGGAGTTTAGGAGGGGTCGAGACC. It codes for CAWSLGGVET. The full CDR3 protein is CAWSLGGVETQYF.

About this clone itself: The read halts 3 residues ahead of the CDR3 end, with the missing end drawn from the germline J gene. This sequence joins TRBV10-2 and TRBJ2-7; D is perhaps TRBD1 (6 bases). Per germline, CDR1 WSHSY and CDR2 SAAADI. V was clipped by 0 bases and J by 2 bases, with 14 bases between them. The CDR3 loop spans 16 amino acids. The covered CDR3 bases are TGCGCCAGCAGTGAGTCAGGGCAGGGGATCCCCTACGAG. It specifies CASSESGQGIPYE. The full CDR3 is CASSESGQGIPYEQYF.

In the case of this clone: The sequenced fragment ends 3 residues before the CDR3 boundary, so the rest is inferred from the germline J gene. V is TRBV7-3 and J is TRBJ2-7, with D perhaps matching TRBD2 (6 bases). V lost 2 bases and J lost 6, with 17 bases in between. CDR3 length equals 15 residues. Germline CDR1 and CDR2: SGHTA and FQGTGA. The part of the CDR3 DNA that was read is TGTGCCAGCAGCTTAGATGGCGGGGCCCTCCGCGAG. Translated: CASSLDGGALRE. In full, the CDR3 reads CASSLDGGALREQYF.

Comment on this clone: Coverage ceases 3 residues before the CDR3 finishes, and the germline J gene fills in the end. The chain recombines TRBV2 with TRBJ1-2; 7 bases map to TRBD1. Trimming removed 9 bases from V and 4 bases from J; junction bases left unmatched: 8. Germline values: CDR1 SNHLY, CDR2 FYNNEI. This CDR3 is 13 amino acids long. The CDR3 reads CARRQGPGYGYTF. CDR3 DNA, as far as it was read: TGTGCCAGAAGACAGGGTCCGGGCTATGGC.

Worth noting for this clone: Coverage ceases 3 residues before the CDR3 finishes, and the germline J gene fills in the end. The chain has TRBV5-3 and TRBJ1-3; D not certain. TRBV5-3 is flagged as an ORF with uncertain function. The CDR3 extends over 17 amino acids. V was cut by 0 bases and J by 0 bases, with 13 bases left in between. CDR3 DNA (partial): TGTGCCAGAAGCTTGGCATTGTATGGCGGCTCTGGAAACACC. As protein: CARSLALYGGSGNT. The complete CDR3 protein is CARSLALYGGSGNTIYF.

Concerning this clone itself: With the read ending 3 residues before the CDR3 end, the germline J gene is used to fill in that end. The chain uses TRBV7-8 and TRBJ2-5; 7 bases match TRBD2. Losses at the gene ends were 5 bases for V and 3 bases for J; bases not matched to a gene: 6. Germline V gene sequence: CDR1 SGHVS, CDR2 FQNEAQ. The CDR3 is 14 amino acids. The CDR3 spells CASSPRGGKETQYF. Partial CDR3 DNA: TGTGCCAGCAGCCCCCGGGGAGGGAAAGAGACC.

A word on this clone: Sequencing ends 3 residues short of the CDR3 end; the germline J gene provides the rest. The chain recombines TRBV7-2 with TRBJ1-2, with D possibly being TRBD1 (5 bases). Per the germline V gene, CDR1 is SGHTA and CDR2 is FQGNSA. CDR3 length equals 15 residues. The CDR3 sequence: CASSFIVARENDYTF. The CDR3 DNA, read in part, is TGTGCCAGCAGCTTTATAGTTGCCAGGGAAAACGAC.

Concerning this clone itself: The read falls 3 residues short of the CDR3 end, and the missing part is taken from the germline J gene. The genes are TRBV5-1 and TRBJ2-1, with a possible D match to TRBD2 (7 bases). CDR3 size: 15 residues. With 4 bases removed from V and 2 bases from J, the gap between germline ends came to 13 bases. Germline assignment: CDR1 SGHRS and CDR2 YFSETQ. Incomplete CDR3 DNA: TGCGCCAGCAGCGAGGCGGGGGCTCCCTACAATGAG. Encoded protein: CASSEAGAPYNE. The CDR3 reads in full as CASSEAGAPYNEQFF.

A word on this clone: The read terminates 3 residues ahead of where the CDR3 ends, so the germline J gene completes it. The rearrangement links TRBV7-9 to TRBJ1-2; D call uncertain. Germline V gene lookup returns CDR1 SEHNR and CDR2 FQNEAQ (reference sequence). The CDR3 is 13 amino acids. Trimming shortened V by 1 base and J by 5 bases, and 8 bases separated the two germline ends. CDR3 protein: CASSLETPYGYTF. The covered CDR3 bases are TGTGCCAGCAGCTTAGAAACACCGTATGGC.

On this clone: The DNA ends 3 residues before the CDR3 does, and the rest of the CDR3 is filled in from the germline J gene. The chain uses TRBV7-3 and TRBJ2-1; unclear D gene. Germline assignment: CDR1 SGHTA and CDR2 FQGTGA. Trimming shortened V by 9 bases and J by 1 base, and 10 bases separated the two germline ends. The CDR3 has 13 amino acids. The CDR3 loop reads CASIRRSYNEQFF. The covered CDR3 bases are TGTGCCAGTATACGCAGGTCCTACAATGAG.

The part of the CDR3 DNA that was read is TGTGCCAGCAACGAAGCGGGGGGGAACACTGAA. Protein product: CASNEAGGNTE. The complete CDR3 reads CASNEAGGNTEAFF. The chain joins TRBV6-1 to TRBJ1-1, with D tentatively TRBD1 (5 bases). Read coverage stops 3 residues before the CDR3 terminus; the germline J gene supplies the remainder. CDR3 length: 14 amino acids. CDR1 is MNHNS, CDR2 SASEGT, per germline. Deletions cut 7 bases from V and 1 base from J, with 13 bases between.

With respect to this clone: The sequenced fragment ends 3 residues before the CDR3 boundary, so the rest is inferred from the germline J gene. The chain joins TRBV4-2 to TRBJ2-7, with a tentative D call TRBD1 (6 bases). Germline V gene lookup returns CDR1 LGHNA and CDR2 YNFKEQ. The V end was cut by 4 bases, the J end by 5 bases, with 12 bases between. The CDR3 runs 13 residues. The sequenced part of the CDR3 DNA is TGTGCCAGCAGCCCCCGGACAGTGGACGAG. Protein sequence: CASSPRTVDE. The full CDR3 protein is CASSPRTVDEQYF.

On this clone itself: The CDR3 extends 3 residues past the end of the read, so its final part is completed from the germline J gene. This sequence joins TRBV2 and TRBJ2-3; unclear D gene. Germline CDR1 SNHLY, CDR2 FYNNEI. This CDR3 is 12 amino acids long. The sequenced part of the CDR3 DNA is TGTGCCAGCAGTGAAGTCGTAGAGACG. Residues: CASSEVVET. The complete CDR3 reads CASSEVVETQYF.

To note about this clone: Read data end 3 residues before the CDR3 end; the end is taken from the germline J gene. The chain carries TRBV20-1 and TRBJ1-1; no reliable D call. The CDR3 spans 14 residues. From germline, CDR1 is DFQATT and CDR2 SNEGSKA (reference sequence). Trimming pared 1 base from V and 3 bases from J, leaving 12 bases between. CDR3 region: CSARVGSLHTEAFF. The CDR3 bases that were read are TGCAGTGCTAGAGTGGGCAGCCTGCACACTGAA.

The CDR3 reads CAWGGTSEKLFF. The sequenced CDR3 bases are TGTGCCTGGGGCGGGACATCTGAAAAG. The J gene is TRBJ2-2, the V gene TRBV30, with D tentatively TRBD1 or TRBD2 (6 bases each). The sequence runs out 3 residues before the end of the CDR3; the remainder is reconstructed from the germline J gene. Germline V gene sequence: CDR1 GTSNPN, CDR2 SVGIG (reference sequence). This CDR3 has 12 amino acids.

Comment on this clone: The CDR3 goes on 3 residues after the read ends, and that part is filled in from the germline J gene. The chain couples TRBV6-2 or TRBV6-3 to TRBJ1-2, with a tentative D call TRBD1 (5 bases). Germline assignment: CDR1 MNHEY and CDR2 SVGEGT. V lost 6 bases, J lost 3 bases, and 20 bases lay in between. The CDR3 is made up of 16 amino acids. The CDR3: CASSISMTEPHYGYTF. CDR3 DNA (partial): TGTGCCAGCAGCATCTCCATGACAGAGCCTCACTATGGC.

The chain's CDR3 is CASSLGHSSYEQYF. CDR3 DNA, as far as it was read: TGTGCCAGCAGCCTCGGACACAGCTCCTACGAG. V usage is TRBV11-2 and J usage is TRBJ2-7, with a weak D call TRBD1 (5 bases). The read ends 3 residues shy of where the CDR3 ends; the end is completed using the germline J gene. The CDR3 contains 14 residues. Per germline, CDR1 SGHAT and CDR2 FQNNGV. V lost 5 bases to trimming and J lost 0 bases, with 11 bases between them.

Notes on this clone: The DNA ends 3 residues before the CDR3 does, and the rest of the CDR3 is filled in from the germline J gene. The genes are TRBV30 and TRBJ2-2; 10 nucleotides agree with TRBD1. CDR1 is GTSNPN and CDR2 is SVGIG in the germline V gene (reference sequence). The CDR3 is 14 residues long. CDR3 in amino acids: CAWAAGTGVEKLFF. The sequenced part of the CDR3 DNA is TGTGCCTGGGCCGCCGGGACAGGGGTCGAAAAG.

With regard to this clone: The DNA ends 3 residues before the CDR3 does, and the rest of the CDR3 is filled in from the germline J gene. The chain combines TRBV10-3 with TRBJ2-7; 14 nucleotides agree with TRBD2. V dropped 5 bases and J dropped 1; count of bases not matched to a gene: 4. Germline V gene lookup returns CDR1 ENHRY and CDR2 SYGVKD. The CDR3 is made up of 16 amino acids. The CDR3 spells CAISQTSGGGSYEQYF. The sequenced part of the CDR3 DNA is TGTGCCATCAGTCAGACTAGCGGGGGGGGGTCCTACGAG.

CDR3 sequence reads: CASSLVGGVNEQYF. CDR3 DNA (partial): TGTGCCAGCAGCTTGGTCGGAGGGGTCAACGAG. The chain joins TRBV5-5 to TRBJ2-7, with D tentatively TRBD2 (6 bases). The read stops 3 residues short of the end of the CDR3; the missing end is completed from the germline J gene. The CDR3 totals 14 residues. Germline CDR1 SGHKS, CDR2 YYEKEE (reference sequence). With 0 bases removed from V and 5 bases from J, the gap between germline ends came to 12 bases.

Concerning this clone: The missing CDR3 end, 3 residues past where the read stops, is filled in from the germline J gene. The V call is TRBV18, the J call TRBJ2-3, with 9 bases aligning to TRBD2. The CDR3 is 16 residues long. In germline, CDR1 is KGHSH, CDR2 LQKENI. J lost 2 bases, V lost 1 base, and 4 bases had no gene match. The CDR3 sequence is CASSPRGGAVTDTQYF. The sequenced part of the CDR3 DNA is TGTGCCAGCTCACCACGCGGGGGGGCCGTCACAGATACG.

CDR3: CASSPSDLVAYTF. The DNA read from the CDR3 is TGCGCCAGCAGCCCGTCAGACTTGGTGGCG. This rearrangement joins TRBV5-1 to TRBJ1-2; D is uncertain. With the read ending 3 residues before the CDR3 end, the germline J gene is used to fill in that end. The germline V gene encodes CDR1 SGHRS and CDR2 YFSETQ. This CDR3 has 13 amino acids.

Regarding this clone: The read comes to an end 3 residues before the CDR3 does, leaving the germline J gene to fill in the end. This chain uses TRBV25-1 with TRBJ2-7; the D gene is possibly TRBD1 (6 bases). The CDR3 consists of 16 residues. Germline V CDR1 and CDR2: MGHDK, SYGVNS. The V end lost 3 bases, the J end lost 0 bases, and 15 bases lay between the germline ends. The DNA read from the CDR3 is TGTGCCAGCAGTGAGGGGGCCCTCGAACCCTCCTACGAG. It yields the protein CASSEGALEPSYE. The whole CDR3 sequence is CASSEGALEPSYEQYF.

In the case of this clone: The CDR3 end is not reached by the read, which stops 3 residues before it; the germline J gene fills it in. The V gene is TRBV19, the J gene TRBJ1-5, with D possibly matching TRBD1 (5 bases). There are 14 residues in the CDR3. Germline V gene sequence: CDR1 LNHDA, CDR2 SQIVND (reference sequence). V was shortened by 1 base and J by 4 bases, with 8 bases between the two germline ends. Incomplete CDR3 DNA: TGTGCCAGTAGTATAGTCGGGGGGAATCAGCCC. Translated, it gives CASSIVGGNQP. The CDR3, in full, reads CASSIVGGNQPQHF.

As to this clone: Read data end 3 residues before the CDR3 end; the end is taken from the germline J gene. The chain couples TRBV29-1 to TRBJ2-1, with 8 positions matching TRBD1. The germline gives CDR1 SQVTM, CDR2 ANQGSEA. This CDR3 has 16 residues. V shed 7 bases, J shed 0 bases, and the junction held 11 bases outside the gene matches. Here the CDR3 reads CSGLGGQGFSYNEQFF. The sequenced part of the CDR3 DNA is TGCAGCGGATTGGGAGGACAGGGTTTCTCCTACAATGAG.

The sequenced part of the CDR3 DNA is TGTGCCAGCAGTCGACTAACCTACGAG. Translation: CASSRLTYE. The CDR3, in full, reads CASSRLTYEQYF. The V gene is TRBV6-2 or TRBV6-3, the J gene TRBJ2-7, with a weak D call TRBD2 (5 bases). The read ends 3 residues before the CDR3 terminus; that terminus is restored from the germline J gene. CDR1 is MNHEY and CDR2 is SVGEGT in the germline V gene. The CDR3 sequence is 12 residues long. Trimming stripped 5 bases from V and 2 bases from J, with 7 bases between.